This T cell receptor (beta chain) was found in a study of blood T cell repertoires in COVID-19. Study at large: The United States, Italy and Spain provided the acute and convalescent COVID-19 samples.

Germline-derived CDR1 and CDR2 are SGHDT and YYEEEE. This CDR3 has 14 residues. With 3 bases removed from V and 7 bases from J, the gap between germline ends came to 14 bases. In the original workflow: Amplified reference gene primers provided the basis for estimating nucleated cell counts. TCRdb keeps only in-frame clones here, not all; method: immunoSEQ multiplex PCR. V and J calls and clone size are those listed in that table; D and trimming were worked out from the DNA. The sample has about 240,000 clones, 86% seen once. V usage is TRBV5-6 and J usage is TRBJ1-5; maybe TRBD1 (6 bases). The sample was peripheral blood. This sequence originates from a man in his sixties with acute or convalescent COVID-19. CDR3 sequence (DNA): TGTGCCAGCAGCTCAACAGGGTATCAGCAGCCCCAGCATTTT. This codes for CASSSTGYQQPQHF.